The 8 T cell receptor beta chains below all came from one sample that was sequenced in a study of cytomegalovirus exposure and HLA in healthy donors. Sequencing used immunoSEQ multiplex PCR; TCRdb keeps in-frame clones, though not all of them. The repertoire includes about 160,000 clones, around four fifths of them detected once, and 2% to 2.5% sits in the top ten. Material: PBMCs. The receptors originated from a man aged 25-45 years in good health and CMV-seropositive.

CDR3 nucleotide sequence: TGTGCCAGCAGAACCACAGGGTATGGCGAGCAGTACTTC. The encoded protein is CASRTTGYGEQYF. The chain links TRBV27 to TRBJ2-7; D is possibly TRBD1 (6 bases). V gave up 6 bases and J gave up 6 bases, with 15 bases separating them. Germline loops: CDR1 MNHEY, CDR2 SMNVEV (reference sequence). The CDR3 is 13 residues long.

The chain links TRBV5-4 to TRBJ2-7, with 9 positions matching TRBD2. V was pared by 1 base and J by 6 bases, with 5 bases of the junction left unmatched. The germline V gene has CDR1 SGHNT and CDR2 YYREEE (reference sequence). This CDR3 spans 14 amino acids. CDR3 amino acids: CASSLRAGGGEQYF. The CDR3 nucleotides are TGTGCCAGCAGCTTGCGAGCGGGGGGCGGCGAGCAGTACTTC.

The CDR3 sequence: CASSNAGANQPQHF. CDR3 coding DNA: TGTGCCAGTAGTAACGCAGGGGCAAATCAGCCCCAGCATTTT. This chain connects TRBV19 to TRBJ1-5; TRBD1 might be the D (6 bases). Germline V gene lookup returns CDR1 LNHDA and CDR2 SQIVND (reference sequence). CDR3 length: 14 amino acids. V was shortened by 4 bases and J by 4 bases, with 11 bases between the two germline ends.

Written as DNA, the CDR3 is TGCGCCAGCAGCCCCCAGGGACAGCTAGAAGAGACCCAGTACTTC. Its protein product is CASSPQGQLEETQYF. The chain combines TRBV5-1 with TRBJ2-5; 7 bases are shared with TRBD1. This CDR3 is 15 amino acids long. V lost 4 bases to trimming and J lost 3 bases; unmatched junction nucleotides: 9. Germline CDR1 reads SGHRS; CDR2 reads YFSETQ.

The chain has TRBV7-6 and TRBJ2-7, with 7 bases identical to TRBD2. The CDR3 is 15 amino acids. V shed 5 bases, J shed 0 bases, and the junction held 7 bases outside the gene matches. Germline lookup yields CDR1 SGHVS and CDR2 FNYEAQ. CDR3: CASSAGGGSSYEQYF. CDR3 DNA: TGTGCCAGCAGCGCTGGGGGGGGGAGCTCCTACGAGCAGTACTTC.

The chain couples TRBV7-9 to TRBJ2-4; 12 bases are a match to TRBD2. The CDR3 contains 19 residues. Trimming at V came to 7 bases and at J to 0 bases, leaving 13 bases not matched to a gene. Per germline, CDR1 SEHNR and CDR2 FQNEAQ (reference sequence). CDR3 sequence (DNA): TGTGCCAGCACCCTAAATCCCGGGACTAGCGGGTTAGCCAAAAACATTCAGTACTTC. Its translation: CASTLNPGTSGLAKNIQYF. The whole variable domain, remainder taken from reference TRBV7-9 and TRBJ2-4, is DTGVSQNPRHKITKRGQNVTFRCDPISEHNRLYWYRQTLGQGPEFLTYFQNEAQLEKSRLLSDRFSAERPKGSFSTLEIQRTEQGDSAMYLCASTLNPGTSGLAKNIQYFGAGTRLSVL.

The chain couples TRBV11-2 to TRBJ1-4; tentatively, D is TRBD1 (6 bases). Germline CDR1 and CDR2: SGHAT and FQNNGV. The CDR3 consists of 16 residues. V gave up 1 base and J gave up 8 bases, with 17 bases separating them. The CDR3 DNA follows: TGTGCCAGCAGCTTAGTTGGACAGAGCGGTGAAGAAAAACTGTTTTTT. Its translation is CASSLVGQSGEEKLFF.

CDR3 residues: CASSLQGGGDTDTQYF. The CDR3 region has the DNA TGCGCCAGCAGCTTACAGGGTGGTGGGGACACAGATACGCAGTATTTT. This chain uses TRBV5-1 with TRBJ2-3, with TRBD1 as a possible D gene (6 bases). V lost 2 bases and J 2 bases, leaving 15 bases between the germline ends. Germline V CDR1 and CDR2: SGHRS, YFSETQ. The CDR3 has 16 amino acids.